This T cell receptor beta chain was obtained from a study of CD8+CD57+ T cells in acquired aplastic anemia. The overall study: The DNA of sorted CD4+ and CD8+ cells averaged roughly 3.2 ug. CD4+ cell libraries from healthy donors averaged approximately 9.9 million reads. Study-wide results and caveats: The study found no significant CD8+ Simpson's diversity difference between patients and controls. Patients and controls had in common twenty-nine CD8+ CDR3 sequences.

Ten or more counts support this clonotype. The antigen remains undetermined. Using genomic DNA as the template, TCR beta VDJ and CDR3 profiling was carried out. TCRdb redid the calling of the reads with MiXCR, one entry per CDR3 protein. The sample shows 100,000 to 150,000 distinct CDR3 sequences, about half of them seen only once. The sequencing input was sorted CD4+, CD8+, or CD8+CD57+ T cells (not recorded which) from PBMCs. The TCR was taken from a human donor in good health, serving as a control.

The CDR3 sequence is CASSLPRQGTEAFF. The CDR3 DNA reads TGTGCCAGCAGCTTGCCTCGACAGGGAACTGAAGCTTTCTTT. This chain joins TRBV7-2 and TRBJ1-1; 7 nucleotides agree with TRBD1. This CDR3 has 14 amino acids. Germline lookup yields CDR1 SGHTA and CDR2 FQGNSA. Losses at the gene ends were 3 bases for V and 5 bases for J; bases not matched to a gene: 6.